This TCR beta chain was sequenced in a study of cytomegalovirus exposure and HLA in healthy donors. At the level of the study: The study placed less than 90% of its approximately 360 genotyped donors in the Caucasian-associated ancestry cluster.

Notes on the study in general: It was shown in a later analysis that HLA-associated TCR beta chains were more clonally expanded than other, equally common chains. It was about 150 TCR beta chains that were listed as cytomegalovirus-associated.

Trimming stripped 2 bases from V and 7 bases from J, with 11 bases between. The CDR3 runs to 13 residues. Researchers ran the PCR with 60 Vbeta and 13 Jbeta primers. Under the authors' procedure: Tens of millions of unique TCR beta chains, 8.5 million to 14 million shared, were counted in a later analysis. TCRdb keeps only in-frame clones here, not all; method: immunoSEQ multiplex PCR. The V and J calls and clone size are taken from that table; D and trimming were inferred from the DNA. The sample records roughly 100,000 clones, around three fifths being singletons. The table lists this clone with a few counts. Its antigen remains unknown.

The TCR was taken from a woman in her forties or fifties in good health and CMV-seropositive. The J gene is TRBJ1-1, the V gene TRBV23-1, with a tentative D call TRBD1 (5 bases). TRBV23-1 is noted as an ORF with a role that remains uncertain. The sequenced sample consisted of PBMCs. The CDR3 loop reads CASSQGQGNEAFF. CDR3 in DNA: TGCGCCAGCAGTCAAGGGCAGGGCAATGAAGCTTTCTTT.